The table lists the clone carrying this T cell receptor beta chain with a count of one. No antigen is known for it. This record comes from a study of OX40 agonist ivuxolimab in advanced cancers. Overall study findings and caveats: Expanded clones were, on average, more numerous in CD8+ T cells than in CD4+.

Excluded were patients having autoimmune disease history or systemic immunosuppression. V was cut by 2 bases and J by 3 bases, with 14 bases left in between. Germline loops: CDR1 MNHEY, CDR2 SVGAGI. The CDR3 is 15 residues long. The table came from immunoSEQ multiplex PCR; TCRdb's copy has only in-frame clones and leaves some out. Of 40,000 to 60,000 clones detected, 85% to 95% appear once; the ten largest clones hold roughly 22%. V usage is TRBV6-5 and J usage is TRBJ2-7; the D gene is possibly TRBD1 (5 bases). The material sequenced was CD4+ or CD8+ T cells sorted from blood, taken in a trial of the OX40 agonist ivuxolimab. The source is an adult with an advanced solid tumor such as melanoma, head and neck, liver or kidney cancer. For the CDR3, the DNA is TGTGCCAGCAGTTACGCGGAGTCAGGGTACTACGAGCAGTACTTC. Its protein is CASSYAESGYYEQYF.